What follows are 7 T cell receptor beta chains derived from one specimen sequenced in a study of cytomegalovirus exposure and HLA in healthy donors. Vbeta (60) and Jbeta (13) primers were used in the PCR. The assay was immunoSEQ multiplex PCR, and TCRdb's table has in-frame clones only and misses some. The sample lists hundreds of thousands of clones, roughly 82% occurring once. Source material: PBMCs. These receptor sequences come from a man aged 40-49 years in good health and CMV-seropositive.

This sequence joins TRBV2 and TRBJ1-2; D ambiguous. The CDR3 spans 12 residues. CDR1 is SNHLY and CDR2 is FYNNEI in the germline V gene. Trimming left V 6 bases short and J 8 bases short, with 13 bases between. CDR3 coding DNA: TGTGCCAGCAGGACCCAGGTACCCGGCTACACCTTC. It translates to CASRTQVPGYTF.

The chain combines TRBV6-5 with TRBJ1-2, with D perhaps TRBD1 (6 bases). The CDR3 extends over 13 amino acids. CDR1 MNHEY and CDR2 SVGAGI come from the germline V gene. Trimming pared 2 bases from V and 4 bases from J, leaving 8 bases between. CDR3 protein: CASSYGQIYGYTF. In DNA form, the CDR3 reads TGTGCCAGCAGTTACGGACAGATCTATGGCTACACCTTC.

The rearrangement joins TRBV6-6 to TRBJ1-5, with D perhaps matching TRBD1 (5 bases). V was cut by 4 bases and J by 3 bases, with 10 bases left in between. CDR3 length equals 14 residues. Germline V gene sequence: CDR1 MNHNY, CDR2 SVGAGI (reference sequence). The DNA for the CDR3 is TGTGCCAGCAGTTTGACAGACTCCAATCAGCCCCAGCATTTT. Translation: CASSLTDSNQPQHF.

A word on this clone: The same CDR3 can be traced to other DNA sequences in this sample. The chain links TRBV12-5 to TRBJ1-4; a possible D gene is TRBD1 (6 bases). V was clipped by 1 base and J by 5 bases, with 8 bases between them. CDR3 size: 14 residues. Germline loops: CDR1 LGHNT, CDR2 FRNRAP. CDR3 loop: CASGLGTVNEKLFF. As DNA, the CDR3 is TGTGCTAGTGGTTTGGGGACAGTCAATGAAAAACTGTTTTTT.

The chain has TRBV5-4 and TRBJ2-3; maybe TRBD1 (6 bases). CDR3 length equals 15 residues. Trimming removed 2 bases at V and 2 bases at J, with 12 bases between. Germline-derived CDR1 and CDR2 are SGHNT and YYREEE (reference sequence). CDR3 protein: CASSLWTAITDTQYF. In DNA form, the CDR3 reads TGTGCCAGCAGCTTATGGACAGCGATCACAGATACGCAGTATTTT.

This chain connects TRBV6-1 to TRBJ2-3, with D tentatively TRBD2 (6 bases). Trimming took 2 bases from V and 3 from J, leaving 12 bases between them. Per the germline V gene, CDR1 is MNHNS and CDR2 is SASEGT. CDR3 length: 15 amino acids. CDR3 residues: CASSEPRDFTDTQYF. The CDR3 nucleotides read TGTGCCAGCAGTGAACCAAGGGACTTTACAGATACGCAGTATTTT.

This rearrangement joins TRBV19 to TRBJ2-2; D uncertain. CDR3 length: 15 amino acids. Germline values: CDR1 LNHDA, CDR2 SQIVND (reference sequence). The V gene lost 2 bases and the J gene lost 0 bases, with 7 bases spanning the gap. The CDR3, as DNA: TGTGCCAGTAGTATAAGCGTCGCGAACACCGGGGAGCTGTTTTTT. Protein: CASSISVANTGELFF.